These T cell receptor beta chains were read from a single sample in a study of T-cell reconstitution after alpha-beta-depleted transplantation in children. A single record per CDR3 protein comes from TCRdb applying MiXCR to the PCR reads. The sample includes roughly 500,000 distinct CDR3 sequences, approximately 12% of them seen just once. The specimen comprised PBMCs from the stem cell graft donor, sampled from the stem cell graft. The receptors come from a human donor who donated a stem cell graft to a child with combined immunodeficiency. Each CDR3 is given with its conserved first and last residue. A D gene is named only where the DNA matches it firmly. Rows give clone size only sometimes, using once, few, many, or a class for an expanded clone.

clone size,V gene,J gene,D gene,CDR3 DNA,CDR3 protein
NA,TRBV4-3,TRBJ2-3,TRBD2,TGCGCCAGCAGCCAAGTAGGAGCGGGGGGAAACACAGATACGCAGTATTTT,CASSQVGAGGNTDTQYF
few,TRBV15,TRBJ2-7,NA,TGTGCCACCCAGGATCTTAACGAGCAGTACTTC,CATQDLNEQYF
few,TRBV29-1,TRBJ2-3,NA,TGCAGCGTTGCTTTGCGGGGGCCCACAGATACGCAGTATTTT,CSVALRGPTDTQYF
few,TRBV12-3/TRBV12-4,TRBJ2-2,TRBD2,TGTGCCATTAAGGGGGCTAGCGGGAGGCTGAACACCGGGGAGCTGTTTTTT,CAIKGASGRLNTGELFF
NA,TRBV2,TRBJ2-1,TRBD2,TGTGCCAGCAGTCCCCCGGGACTAGCGGGGGGAGCGTACAATGAGCAGTTCTTC,CASSPPGLAGGAYNEQFF
NA,TRBV11-3,TRBJ2-1,NA,TGTGCCAGCAGCACTAGATCGGGATATGAGCAGTTCTTC,CASSTRSGYEQFF
NA,TRBV7-9,TRBJ1-1,NA,TGTGCCAGCAGCTTAGGGACGGGCCGGAACACTGAAGCTTTCTTT,CASSLGTGRNTEAFF
NA,TRBV6-1,TRBJ2-1,NA,TGTGCCAGCAGCAGAACAGGGTACAATGAGCAGTTCTTC,CASSRTGYNEQFF
NA,TRBV5-1,TRBJ2-3,NA,TGCGCCAGCCCCGAATCGGCCACAGATACGCAGTATTTT,CASPESATDTQYF
few,TRBV6-1,TRBJ2-5,NA,TGTGCCAGCACTCATTACGAGGGCGCCGGGGAGACCCAGTACTTC,CASTHYEGAGETQYF
NA,TRBV6-2/TRBV6-3,TRBJ1-5,NA,TGTGCCAGCAGAAAACAGGGTCTTAGCAATCAGCCCCAGCATTTT,CASRKQGLSNQPQHF
NA,TRBV7-3,TRBJ2-3,TRBD2,TGTGCCAGCAGCCCGGGACTAGCGGGGGGCATAGATACGCAGTATTTT,CASSPGLAGGIDTQYF
NA,TRBV24-1,TRBJ1-5,TRBD1,TGTGCCATTGACGGACAGGGGGGATATCAGCCCCAGCATTTT,CAIDGQGGYQPQHF
NA,TRBV7-8,TRBJ2-1,TRBD2,TGTGCCAGCAGCCGATACCTAGGACTAGCGGGAGGTCAAGAGCAGTTCTTC,CASSRYLGLAGGQEQFF
NA,TRBV7-2,TRBJ2-3,NA,TGTGCCAGCATCGGGGGGCGCACAGATACGCAGTATTTT,CASIGGRTDTQYF
NA,TRBV4-3,TRBJ1-3,NA,TGCGCCAGCAGCCAAGTCAAACTGAGCTCTGGAAACACCATATATTTT,CASSQVKLSSGNTIYF
many,TRBV12-3/TRBV12-4,TRBJ1-5,NA,TGTGCCAGCAGTCTCAGGGGATCGGGGCAGCCCCAGCATTTT,CASSLRGSGQPQHF
few,TRBV11-1,TRBJ2-2,TRBD2,TGTGCCAGCAGCTTTTCCCCGGGAGGAGGGGAGCTGTTTTTT,CASSFSPGGGELFF
few,TRBV5-1,TRBJ2-5,NA,TGCGCCAGCAGCTTGGCGTGGGGGACCCAAGAGACCCAGTACTTC,CASSLAWGTQETQYF
few,TRBV6-1,TRBJ2-7,TRBD2,TGTGCCAGCACCGAATCCTGGGGAGGGGCCTACGAGCAGTACTTC,CASTESWGGAYEQYF
NA,TRBV5-1,TRBJ2-5,NA,TGCGCCAGCAGCTTCAACAGGGGAGGGGAGACCCAGTACTTC,CASSFNRGGETQYF
NA,TRBV12-3/TRBV12-4,TRBJ2-7,NA,TGTGCCAGCAGTTTTGGGGGGCCCTTTGGCGAGCAGTACTTC,CASSFGGPFGEQYF
NA,TRBV27,TRBJ2-1,NA,TGTGCCAGCTACACGGGGTCCCTGTCCTACAATGAGCAGTTCTTC,CASYTGSLSYNEQFF
NA,TRBV4-3,TRBJ1-4,TRBD1,TGCGCCAGCAGCCAGGACAGGAGCGAAAAACTGTTTTTT,CASSQDRSEKLFF
many,TRBV4-2,TRBJ1-6,NA,TGTGCCAGCAGCCAAGATTGGGCGGTGCCCAATAATTCACCCCTCCACTTT,CASSQDWAVPNNSPLHF
many,TRBV12-3/TRBV12-4,TRBJ2-7,NA,TGTGCCAGCAGTTTTGACAGATACTACGAGCAGTACTTC,CASSFDRYYEQYF
few,TRBV16,TRBJ1-5,TRBD1,TGTGCCAGCAGCCAAGACATTACAGGGGGCCAGCCCCAGCATTTT,CASSQDITGGQPQHF
NA,TRBV15,TRBJ2-1,TRBD1,TGTGCCACCAGCATAAGACAGGGAACACGCCTTATTGAGCAGTTCTTC,CATSIRQGTRLIEQFF
many,TRBV13,TRBJ2-7,TRBD2,TGTGCCAGCAGCTTAGGACTAGCGGTTGAGCAGTACTTC,CASSLGLAVEQYF
NA,TRBV29-1,TRBJ1-1,NA,TGCAGCGTTGGAGGGGAGGGGATGAACACTGAAGCTTTCTTT,CSVGGEGMNTEAFF
few,TRBV5-1,TRBJ2-7,NA,TGCGCCAGCAGCTTCGCGAGGCAGGGTGGTTCGAGCGAGCAGTACTTC,CASSFARQGGSSEQYF
NA,TRBV29-1,TRBJ2-2,NA,TGCAGCGTTGAAGAATTTCCAGGGGAGCTGTTTTTT,CSVEEFPGELFF
few,TRBV9,TRBJ2-7,NA,TGTGCCAGCAGCGGGGGAGGGGGTGACTATTTCGACGAGCAGTACTTC,CASSGGGGDYFDEQYF
NA,TRBV3-1,TRBJ1-1,NA,TGTGCCAGCAGCCAGGGACCCCGGGCCACTGAAGCTTTCTTT,CASSQGPRATEAFF
many,TRBV21-1,TRBJ2-1,NA,TGTGCCAGCAGCAATGAATCTAGCGGCTCCTACAATGAGCAGTTCTTC,CASSNESSGSYNEQFF
NA,TRBV11-2,TRBJ2-1,NA,TGTGCCTGCAGCCCTTGGGCTACCGATTCCTACAATGAGCAGTTCTTC,CACSPWATDSYNEQFF
few,TRBV7-3,TRBJ2-1,TRBD2,TGTGCCAGCAGCTTAACACTAGCGGGAGTAGGTGAGCAGTTCTTC,CASSLTLAGVGEQFF
few,TRBV18,TRBJ2-1,NA,TGTGCCAGCTCACGGTTGAGGGCTCTATACAATGAGCAGTTCTTC,CASSRLRALYNEQFF
many,TRBV7-2,TRBJ1-6,TRBD1,TGTGCCAGCAGCTTAGGACAGGGGAGCTCCTATAATTCACCCCTCCACTTT,CASSLGQGSSYNSPLHF
NA,TRBV11-2,TRBJ2-2,NA,TGTGCCAGCAGCTTATCTCCGGCTGGGGAGCTGTTTTTT,CASSLSPAGELFF
NA,TRBV27,TRBJ2-5,NA,TGTGCCAGCATAAATCACCCGGAAGGGACCCAGTACTTC,CASINHPEGTQYF
many,TRBV12-3/TRBV12-4,TRBJ1-5,NA,TGTGCCAGCAGTTCTGATAATCAGCCCCAGCATTTT,CASSSDNQPQHF
NA,TRBV4-3,TRBJ2-1,NA,TGCGCCAGCAGCCAAGTAAAGGGGGATGAGCAGTTCTTC,CASSQVKGDEQFF
NA,TRBV27,TRBJ2-7,NA,TGTGCCAGCAGAAATCAGGGGTTAGGCTACGAGCAGTACTTC,CASRNQGLGYEQYF
few,TRBV29-1,TRBJ1-5,NA,TGCAGCGTTGAAGATCAAGGTCAGCCCCAGCATTTT,CSVEDQGQPQHF
NA,TRBV5-1,TRBJ2-7,NA,TGCGCCAGCAGCTTGGAGTCTAGGAGGTTCCCCTACGAGCAGTACTTC,CASSLESRRFPYEQYF
NA,TRBV15,TRBJ2-1,TRBD2,TGTGCCACCAGCAGAGCGACTAGCGGGAGTGACAATGAGCAGTTCTTC,CATSRATSGSDNEQFF
NA,TRBV6-1,TRBJ1-5,NA,TGTGCCAGCAGGAGGCGGACTGTTAATCAGCCCCAGCATTTT,CASRRRTVNQPQHF
many,TRBV20-1,TRBJ2-7,NA,TGCAGTGCTAGGGGGGGGCAGGAGTTCAGCTCCTACGAGCAGTACTTC,CSARGGQEFSSYEQYF
many,TRBV12-3/TRBV12-4,TRBJ2-1,NA,TGTGCCAGCAGTTTGGGGATTTCGGTCTTGGATGAGCAGTTCTTC,CASSLGISVLDEQFF
few,TRBV10-3,TRBJ2-7,TRBD1,TGTGCCATCAGGACAGACAGGGGGCCTATCGAGCAGTACTTC,CAIRTDRGPIEQYF
many,TRBV7-2,TRBJ1-2,NA,TGTGCCAGCAGCTTAAGTGGAGCAGGCTATGGCTACACCTTC,CASSLSGAGYGYTF
few,TRBV7-2,TRBJ1-1,NA,TGTGCCAGCAGCAACAGGGAATTGACTGAAGCTTTCTTT,CASSNRELTEAFF
NA,TRBV12-3/TRBV12-4,TRBJ2-3,NA,TGTGCCAGCAGTGGGGGGGCGTTAGATACGCAGTATTTT,CASSGGALDTQYF
few,TRBV5-1,TRBJ2-1,NA,TGCGCCAGCAGCTTGGATGCAGGGGGGACCAATGAGCAGTTCTTC,CASSLDAGGTNEQFF